The sequence of this TCR beta chain was determined in a study of blood T cell repertoires in COVID-19. In the study overall: From the United States, Italy and Spain came samples of acute and convalescent COVID-19. Nucleic acid was either cDNA or gDNA, and it came from T cells, B-cell-depleted T cells, or PBMCs.

Source study methods: Counts of nucleated cells, estimated from reference gene primer amplification, were obtained. Measured with immunoSEQ multiplex PCR; TCRdb has only the in-frame clones, and not every one. V and J calls and clone size follow that table, whereas D and trimming were derived from the DNA. The sample has about 59,000 clones, 70% to 90% seen once; the top ten hold approximately 7%. The CDR3 is 14 residues long. V was clipped by 8 bases and J by 0 bases, with 13 bases between them. Germline CDR1 and CDR2: KGHSH and LQKENI. The receptor's source is a man aged 55 to 70 with acute or convalescent COVID-19. The chain is built from TRBV18 and TRBJ2-5; D possibly corresponds to TRBD1 (5 bases). The sequenced material came from peripheral blood. The CDR3 loop is CASTGGRYQETQYF. The CDR3 region has the DNA TGTGCCAGCACAGGTGGCAGGTACCAAGAGACCCAGTACTTC.